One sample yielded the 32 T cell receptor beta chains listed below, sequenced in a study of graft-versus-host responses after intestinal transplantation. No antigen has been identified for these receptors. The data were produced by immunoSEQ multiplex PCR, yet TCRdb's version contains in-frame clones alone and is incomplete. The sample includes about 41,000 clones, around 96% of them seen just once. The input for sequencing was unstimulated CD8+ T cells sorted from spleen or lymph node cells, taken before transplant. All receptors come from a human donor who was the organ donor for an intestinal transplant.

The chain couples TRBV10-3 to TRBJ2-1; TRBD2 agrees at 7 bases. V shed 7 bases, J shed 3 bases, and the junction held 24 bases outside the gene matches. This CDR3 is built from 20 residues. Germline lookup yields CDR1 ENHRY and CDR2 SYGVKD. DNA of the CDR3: TGTGCCATCAAACCTATCGCCGCGGGGGACGGCTGGGGGTACTACAATGAGCAGTTCTTC. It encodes CAIKPIAAGDGWGYYNEQFF.

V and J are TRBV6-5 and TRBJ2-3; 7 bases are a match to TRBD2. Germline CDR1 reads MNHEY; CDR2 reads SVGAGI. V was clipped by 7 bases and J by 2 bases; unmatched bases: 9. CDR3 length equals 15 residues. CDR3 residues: CASTSGLAVTDTQYF. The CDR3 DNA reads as TGTGCCAGCACCTCCGGGCTAGCGGTCACAGATACGCAGTATTTT.

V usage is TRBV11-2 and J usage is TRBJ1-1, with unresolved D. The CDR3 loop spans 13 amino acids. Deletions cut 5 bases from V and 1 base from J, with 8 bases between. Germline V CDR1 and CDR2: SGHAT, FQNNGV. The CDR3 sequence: CASSDWKNTEAFF. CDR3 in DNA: TGTGCCAGCAGCGATTGGAAGAACACTGAAGCTTTCTTT.

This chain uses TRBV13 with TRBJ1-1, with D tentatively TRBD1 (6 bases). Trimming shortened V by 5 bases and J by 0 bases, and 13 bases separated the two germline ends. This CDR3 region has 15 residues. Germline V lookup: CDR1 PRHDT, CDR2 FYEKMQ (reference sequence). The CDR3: CASSHGQIMNTEAFF. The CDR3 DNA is TGTGCCAGCAGCCATGGACAGATCATGAACACTGAAGCTTTCTTT.

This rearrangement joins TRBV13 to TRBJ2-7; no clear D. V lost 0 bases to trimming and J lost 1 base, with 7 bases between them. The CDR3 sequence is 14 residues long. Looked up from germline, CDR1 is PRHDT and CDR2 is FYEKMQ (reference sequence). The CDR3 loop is CASSLGPSSYEQYF. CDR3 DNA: TGTGCCAGCAGCTTAGGCCCGTCGTCCTACGAGCAGTACTTC.

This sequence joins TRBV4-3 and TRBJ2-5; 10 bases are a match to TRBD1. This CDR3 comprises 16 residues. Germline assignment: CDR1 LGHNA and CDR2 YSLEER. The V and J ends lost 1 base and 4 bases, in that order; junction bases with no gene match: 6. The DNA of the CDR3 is TGCGCCAGCAGCCAAGGCATGACAGGGGGCGCAGAGACCCAGTACTTC. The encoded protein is CASSQGMTGGAETQYF.

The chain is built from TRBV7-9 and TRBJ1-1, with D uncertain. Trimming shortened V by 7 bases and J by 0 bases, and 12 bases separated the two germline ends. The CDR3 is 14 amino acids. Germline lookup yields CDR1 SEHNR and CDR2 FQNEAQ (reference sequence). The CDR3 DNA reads TGTGCCAGCACTAATGGGGTCTTGAACACTGAAGCTTTCTTT. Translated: CASTNGVLNTEAFF.

The DNA of the CDR3 is TGCGCCAGCAGCCAAGGCAGGGACCACTATGGCTACACCTTC. Protein product: CASSQGRDHYGYTF. The rearrangement joins TRBV4-1 to TRBJ1-2, with D possibly matching TRBD1 (5 bases). In germline, CDR1 is MGHRA, CDR2 YSYEKL. V gave up 1 base and J gave up 3 bases, with 9 bases separating them. This CDR3 has 14 residues.

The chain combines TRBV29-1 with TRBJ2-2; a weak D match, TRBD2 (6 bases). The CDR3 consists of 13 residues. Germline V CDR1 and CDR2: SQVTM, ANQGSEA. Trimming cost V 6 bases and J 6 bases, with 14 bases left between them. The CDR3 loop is CSVHGAGSGELFF. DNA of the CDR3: TGCAGCGTCCACGGTGCGGGGTCCGGGGAGCTGTTTTTT.

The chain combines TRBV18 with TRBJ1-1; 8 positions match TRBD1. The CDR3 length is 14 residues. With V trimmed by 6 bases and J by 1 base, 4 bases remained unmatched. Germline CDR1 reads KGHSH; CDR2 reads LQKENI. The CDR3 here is CASSQGAGNTEAFF. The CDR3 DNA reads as TGTGCCAGCTCGCAGGGGGCAGGGAACACTGAAGCTTTCTTT.

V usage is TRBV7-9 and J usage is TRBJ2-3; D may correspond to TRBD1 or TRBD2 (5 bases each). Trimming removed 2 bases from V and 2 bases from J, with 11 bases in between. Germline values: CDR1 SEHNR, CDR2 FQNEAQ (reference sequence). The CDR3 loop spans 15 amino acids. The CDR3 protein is CASSLPRGPTDTQYF. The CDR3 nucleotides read TGTGCCAGCAGCTTACCCCGGGGACCCACAGATACGCAGTATTTT.

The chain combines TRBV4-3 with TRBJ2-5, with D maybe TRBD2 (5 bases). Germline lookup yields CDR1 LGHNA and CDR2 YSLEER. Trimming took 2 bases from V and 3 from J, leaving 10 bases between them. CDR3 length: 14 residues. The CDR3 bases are TGCGCCAGCAGCCAACTAGGACTGGAAGAGACCCAGTACTTC. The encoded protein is CASSQLGLEETQYF.

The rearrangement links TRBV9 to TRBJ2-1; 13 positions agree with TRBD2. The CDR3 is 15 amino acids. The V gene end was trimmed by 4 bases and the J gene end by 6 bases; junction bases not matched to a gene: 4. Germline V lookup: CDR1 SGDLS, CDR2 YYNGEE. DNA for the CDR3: TGTGCCAGCAGCACCACTAGCGGGGGGGTCAATGAGCAGTTCTTC. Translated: CASSTTSGGVNEQFF.

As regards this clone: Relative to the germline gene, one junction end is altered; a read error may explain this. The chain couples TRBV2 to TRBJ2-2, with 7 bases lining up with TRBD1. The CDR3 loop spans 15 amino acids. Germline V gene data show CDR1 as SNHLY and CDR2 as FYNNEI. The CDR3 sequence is CASNPGQRNAGELFF. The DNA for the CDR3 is TGTGCCAGCAATCCGGGACAGAGGAACGCCGGGGAGCTGTTTTTT. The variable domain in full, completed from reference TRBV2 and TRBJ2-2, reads EPEVTQTPSHQVTQMGQEVILRCVPISNHLYFYWYRQILGQKVEFLVSFYNNEISEKSEIFDDQFSVERPDGSNFTLKIRSTKLEDSAMYFCASNPGQRNAGELFFGEGSRLTVL.

The CDR3 nucleotides read TGTGCCAGCAGCTCACGACAGGGCCCCTACGAGCAGTACTTC. Encoded protein: CASSSRQGPYEQYF. V usage is TRBV5-6 and J usage is TRBJ2-7; 7 bases match TRBD1. V lost 3 bases, J lost 2 bases, and 5 bases stayed unmatched. Germline lookup yields CDR1 SGHDT and CDR2 YYEEEE. CDR3 length: 14 residues.

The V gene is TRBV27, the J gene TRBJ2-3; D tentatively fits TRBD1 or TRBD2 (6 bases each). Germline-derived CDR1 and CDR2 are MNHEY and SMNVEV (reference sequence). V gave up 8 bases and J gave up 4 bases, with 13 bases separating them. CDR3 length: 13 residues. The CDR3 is CASRWGASDTQYF. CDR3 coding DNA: TGTGCCAGCCGGTGGGGGGCATCAGATACGCAGTATTTT.

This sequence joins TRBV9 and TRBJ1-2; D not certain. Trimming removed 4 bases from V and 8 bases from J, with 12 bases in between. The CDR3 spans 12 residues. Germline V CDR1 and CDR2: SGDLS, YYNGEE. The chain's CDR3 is CASSPWTRGYTF. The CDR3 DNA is TGTGCCAGCAGCCCCTGGACGAGAGGCTACACCTTC.

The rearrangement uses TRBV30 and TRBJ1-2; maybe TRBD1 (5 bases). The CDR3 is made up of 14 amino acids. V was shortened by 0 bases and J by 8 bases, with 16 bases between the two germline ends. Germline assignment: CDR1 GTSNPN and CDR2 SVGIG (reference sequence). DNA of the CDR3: TGTGCCTGGAGTGTAGGGCAGGGAGGTTGGGGCTACACCTTC. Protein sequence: CAWSVGQGGWGYTF. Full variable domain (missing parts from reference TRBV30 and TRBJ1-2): SQTIHQWPATLVQPVGSPLSLECTVEGTSNPNLYWYRQAAGRGLQLLFYSVGIGQISSEVPQNLSASRPQDRQFILSSKKLLLSDSGFYLCAWSVGQGGWGYTFGSGTRLTVV.

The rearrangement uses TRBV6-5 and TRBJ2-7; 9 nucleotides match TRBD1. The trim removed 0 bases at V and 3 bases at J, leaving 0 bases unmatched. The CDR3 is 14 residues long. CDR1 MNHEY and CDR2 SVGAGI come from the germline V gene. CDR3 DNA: TGTGCCAGCAGTTACTCGACAGGGGGCTACGAGCAGTACTTC. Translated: CASSYSTGGYEQYF.

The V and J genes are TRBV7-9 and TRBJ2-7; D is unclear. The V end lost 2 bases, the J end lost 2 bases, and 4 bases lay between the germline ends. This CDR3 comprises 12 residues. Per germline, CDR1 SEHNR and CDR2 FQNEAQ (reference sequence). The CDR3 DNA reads TGTGCCAGCAGCTTATCCCCCTACGAGCAGTACTTC. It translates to CASSLSPYEQYF.

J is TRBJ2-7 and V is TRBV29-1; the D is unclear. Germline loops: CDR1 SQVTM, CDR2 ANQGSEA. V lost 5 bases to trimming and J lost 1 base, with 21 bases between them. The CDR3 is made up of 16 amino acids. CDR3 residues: CSVSELARQGSYEQYF. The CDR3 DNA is TGCAGCGTTTCGGAACTGGCACGCCAAGGGTCCTACGAGCAGTACTTC.

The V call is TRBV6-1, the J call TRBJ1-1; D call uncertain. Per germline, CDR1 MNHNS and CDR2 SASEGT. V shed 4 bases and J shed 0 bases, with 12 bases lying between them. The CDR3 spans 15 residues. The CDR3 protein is CASSGRSGLNTEAFF. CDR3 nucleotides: TGTGCCAGCAGTGGTCGCAGCGGCTTGAACACTGAAGCTTTCTTT.

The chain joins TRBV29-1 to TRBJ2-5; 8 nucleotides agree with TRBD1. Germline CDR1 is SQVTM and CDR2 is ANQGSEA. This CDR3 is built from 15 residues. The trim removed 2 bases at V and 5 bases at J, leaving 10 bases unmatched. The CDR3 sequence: CSVEHQNRGSETQYF. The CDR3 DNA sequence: TGCAGCGTTGAACATCAAAACAGGGGGAGCGAGACCCAGTACTTC.

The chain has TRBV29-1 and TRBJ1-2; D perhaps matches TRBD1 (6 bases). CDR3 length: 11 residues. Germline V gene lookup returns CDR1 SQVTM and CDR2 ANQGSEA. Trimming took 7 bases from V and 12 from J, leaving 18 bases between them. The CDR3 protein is CSARTGGGHTF. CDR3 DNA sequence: TGCAGCGCTCGGACGGGGGGGGGCCACACCTTC.

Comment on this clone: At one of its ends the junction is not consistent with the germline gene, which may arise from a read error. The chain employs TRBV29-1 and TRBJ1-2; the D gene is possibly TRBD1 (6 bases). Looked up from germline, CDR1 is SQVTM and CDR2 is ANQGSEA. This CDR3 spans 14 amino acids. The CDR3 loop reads CSVLKPGHVYGYAF. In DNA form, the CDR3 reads TGCAGCGTCCTCAAACCGGGACACGTCTATGGCTACGCCTTC.

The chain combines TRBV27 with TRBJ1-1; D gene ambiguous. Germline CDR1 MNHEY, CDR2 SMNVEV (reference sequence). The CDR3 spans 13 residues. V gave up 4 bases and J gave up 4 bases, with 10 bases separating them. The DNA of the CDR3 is TGTGCCAGCAGTTACGGGGTCGGCACTGAAGCTTTCTTT. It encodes CASSYGVGTEAFF.

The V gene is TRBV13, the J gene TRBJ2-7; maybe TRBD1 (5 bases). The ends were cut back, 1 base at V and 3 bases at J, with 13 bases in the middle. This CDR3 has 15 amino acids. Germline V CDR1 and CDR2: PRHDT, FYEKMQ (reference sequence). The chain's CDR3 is CASSLVETANYEQYF. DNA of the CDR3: TGTGCCAGCAGCTTAGTGGAGACAGCGAACTACGAGCAGTACTTC.

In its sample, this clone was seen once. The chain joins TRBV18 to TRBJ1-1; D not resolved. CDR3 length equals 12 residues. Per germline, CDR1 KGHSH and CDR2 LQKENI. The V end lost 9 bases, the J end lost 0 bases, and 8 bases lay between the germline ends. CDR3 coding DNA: TGTGCCAGTCTCCCTATGAACACTGAAGCTTTCTTT. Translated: CASLPMNTEAFF.

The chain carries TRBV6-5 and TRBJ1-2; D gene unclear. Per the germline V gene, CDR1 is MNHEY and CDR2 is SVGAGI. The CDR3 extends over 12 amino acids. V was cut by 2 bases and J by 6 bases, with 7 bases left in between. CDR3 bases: TGTGCCAGCAGTTACGATTTTAATGGCTACACCTTC. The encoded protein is CASSYDFNGYTF.

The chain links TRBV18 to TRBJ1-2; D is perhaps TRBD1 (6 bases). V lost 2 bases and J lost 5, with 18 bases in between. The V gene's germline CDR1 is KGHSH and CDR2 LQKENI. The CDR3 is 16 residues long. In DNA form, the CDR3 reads TGTGCCAGCTCACCAGTACTGACACTTACAGGGTATGGCTACACCTTC. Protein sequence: CASSPVLTLTGYGYTF.

CDR3 region: CASSSATDTQYF. The CDR3 DNA reads as TGTGCCAGCAGTTCCGCTACAGATACGCAGTATTTT. The V and J genes are TRBV7-6 and TRBJ2-3; D is undetermined. V dropped 6 bases and J dropped 3 bases, with 7 bases sitting between them. This CDR3 is built from 12 residues. Germline loops: CDR1 SGHVS, CDR2 FNYEAQ.

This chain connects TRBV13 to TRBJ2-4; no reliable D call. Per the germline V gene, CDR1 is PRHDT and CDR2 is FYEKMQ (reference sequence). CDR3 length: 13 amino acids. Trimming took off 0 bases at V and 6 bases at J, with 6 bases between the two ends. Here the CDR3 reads CASSLGGPNIQYF. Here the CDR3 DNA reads TGTGCCAGCAGCTTAGGTGGCCCAAACATTCAGTACTTC.